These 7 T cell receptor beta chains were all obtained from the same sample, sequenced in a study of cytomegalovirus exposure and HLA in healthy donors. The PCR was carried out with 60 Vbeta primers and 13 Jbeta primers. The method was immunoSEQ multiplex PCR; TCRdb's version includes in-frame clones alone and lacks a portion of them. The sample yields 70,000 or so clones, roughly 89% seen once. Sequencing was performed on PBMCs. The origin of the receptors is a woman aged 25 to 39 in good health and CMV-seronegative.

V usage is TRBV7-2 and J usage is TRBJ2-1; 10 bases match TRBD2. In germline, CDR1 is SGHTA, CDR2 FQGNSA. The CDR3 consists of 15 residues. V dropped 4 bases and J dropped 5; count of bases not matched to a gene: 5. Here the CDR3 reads CASSSIAGGDNEQFF. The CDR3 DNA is TGTGCCAGCAGCTCCATAGCGGGAGGCGACAATGAGCAGTTCTTC.

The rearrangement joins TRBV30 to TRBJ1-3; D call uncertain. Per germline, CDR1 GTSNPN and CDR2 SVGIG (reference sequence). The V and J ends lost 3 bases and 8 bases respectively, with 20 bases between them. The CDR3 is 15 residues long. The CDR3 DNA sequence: TGTGCCTGGAGCCACGGCGGGTCAGGTCGGGACACCATATATTTT. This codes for CAWSHGGSGRDTIYF.

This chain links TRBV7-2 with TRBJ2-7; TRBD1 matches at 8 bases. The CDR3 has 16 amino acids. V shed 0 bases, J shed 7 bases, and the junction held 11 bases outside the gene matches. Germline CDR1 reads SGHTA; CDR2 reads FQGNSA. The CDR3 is CASSLALSDRVGEQYF. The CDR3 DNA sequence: TGTGCCAGCAGCTTAGCGCTTTCGGACAGGGTGGGTGAGCAGTACTTC.

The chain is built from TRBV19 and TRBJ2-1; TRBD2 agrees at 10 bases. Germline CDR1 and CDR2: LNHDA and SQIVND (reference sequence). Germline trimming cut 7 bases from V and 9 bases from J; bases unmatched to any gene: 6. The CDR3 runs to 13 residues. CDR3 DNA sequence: TGTGCCAGTAACCTAGCGGGAGAGGGTGAGCAGTTCTTC. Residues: CASNLAGEGEQFF.

The CDR3 DNA is TGTGCCTGGAGTCAAATAGAGGGCCCAGCTAACTATGGCTACACCTTC. Protein sequence: CAWSQIEGPANYGYTF. The chain has TRBV30 and TRBJ1-2; no definite D call. CDR3 length: 16 amino acids. CDR1 and CDR2 (germline): GTSNPN, SVGIG (reference sequence). V lost 2 bases to trimming and J lost 0 bases, with 16 bases between them.

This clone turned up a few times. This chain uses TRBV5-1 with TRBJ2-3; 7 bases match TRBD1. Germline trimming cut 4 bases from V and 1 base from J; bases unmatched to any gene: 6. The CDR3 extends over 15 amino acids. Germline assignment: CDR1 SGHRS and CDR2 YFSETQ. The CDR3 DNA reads TGCGCCAGCAGCAACGAAGGGACAGGCACAGATACGCAGTATTTT. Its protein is CASSNEGTGTDTQYF. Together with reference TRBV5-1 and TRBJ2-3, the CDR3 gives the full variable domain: KAGVTQTPRYLIKTRGQQVTLSCSPISGHRSVSWYQQTPGQGLQFLFEYFSETQRNKGNFPGRFSGRQFSNSRSEMNVSTLELGDSALYLCASSNEGTGTDTQYFGPGTRLTVL.

DNA for the CDR3: TGCGCCAGCAGCTTGGGGCGGGAGATGTACAATGAGCAGTTCTTC. Its translation: CASSLGREMYNEQFF. The genes are TRBV5-1 and TRBJ2-1; 7 bases align to TRBD2. Germline V gene sequence: CDR1 SGHRS, CDR2 YFSETQ. V was pared by 0 bases and J by 4 bases, with 4 bases of the junction left unmatched. The CDR3 length is 15 residues.